The TCR beta chain described here comes from a study of cytomegalovirus exposure and HLA in healthy donors. Regarding the study as a whole: Altogether, 150 or so TCR beta chains were recorded as cytomegalovirus-associated. A later analysis showed that HLA-associated TCR beta chains had undergone more clonal expansion than equally common others. Later, TCR association rates were found to vary by HLA locus, highest for DRB1 and lowest for HLA-C.

V gave up 3 bases and J gave up 4 bases, with 13 bases separating them. The germline V gene has CDR1 SGHTA and CDR2 FQGNSA. The CDR3 length is 15 residues. The study ran its PCR with 60 Vbeta and 13 Jbeta primers. Measured with immunoSEQ multiplex PCR; TCRdb has only the in-frame clones, and not every one. The sample has more than 85,000 clones; about 80% are singletons. Of note for this clone: Its antigen is currently unknown.

This chain connects TRBV7-2 to TRBJ1-3; maybe TRBD1 (5 bases). Sequenced: PBMCs. This clonotype originated in a man aged 30-40 years in good health and CMV-seronegative. The chain's CDR3 is CASSLMGLRGNTIYF. The CDR3 nucleotides are TGTGCCAGCAGCTTGATGGGACTGAGAGGAAACACCATATATTTT.